This TCR beta chain derives from a study of vaccination effects on CD4 cells after COVID-19. Antigen-specific CD4+ T cell clonotypes were called by their expansion after viral peptide-pool culture in ViraFEST. When around 10 days of culture had elapsed, CD4+ T cells were isolated. Participants completed two doses of the BNT162b2 or mRNA-1273 vaccine. Sequencing was performed with immunoSEQ multiplex PCR; in TCRdb, only in-frame clones are kept and a portion is missing. The sample lists around 81,000 clones; around 74% were seen once. This CDR3 is built from 16 residues. Germline CDR1 and CDR2: MGHRA and YSYEKL. The junction had 7 bases not matched to a gene; V was cut back by 2 bases and J by 1 base. This clone has more than one count but fewer than ten. The antigen remains undetermined.

The TCR was taken from a human donor who received a COVID-19 vaccine. The sample was CD4+ T cells from PBMCs cultured with HCoV-OC43 spike peptides, taken after COVID-19 vaccination. Subset defined: HCoV-OC43 spike overlapping peptide pool stimulation. The chain is built from TRBV4-1 and TRBJ1-1, with 7 nucleotides matching TRBD1. CDR3 sequence: CASSQNDRDWNTEAFF. In DNA, the CDR3 is TGCGCCAGCAGCCAAAATGACAGGGATTGGAACACTGAAGCTTTCTTT.